Shown below are 8 T cell receptor beta chains from a single sample sequenced in a study of blood T cell repertoires in COVID-19. This table comes from immunoSEQ multiplex PCR, and its TCRdb copy is limited to in-frame clones, with some not included. The sample shows about 200,000 clones, around 90% of them seen only once. The sample consisted of peripheral blood. The source is a man aged 35-49 years with acute or convalescent COVID-19.

This clone is a singleton in its sample. This rearrangement joins TRBV11-2 to TRBJ2-4; the D gene is possibly TRBD2 (5 bases). Trimming took off 2 bases at V and 3 bases at J, with 14 bases between the two ends. The CDR3 is made up of 16 amino acids. CDR1 is SGHAT and CDR2 is FQNNGV in the germline V gene. In nucleotides, the CDR3 is TGTGCCAGCAGCTTATCACTAGTTCAAGGCAAAAACATTCAGTACTTC. Amino acid sequence: CASSLSLVQGKNIQYF.

The chain joins TRBV6-1 to TRBJ1-2; D not resolved. V lost 2 bases to trimming and J lost 1 base, with 11 bases between them. Germline-derived CDR1 and CDR2 are MNHNS and SASEGT. The CDR3 has 15 residues. This CDR3 is CASSEYAGFNYGYTF. The CDR3 region has the DNA TGTGCCAGCAGTGAATACGCGGGGTTTAACTATGGCTACACCTTC.

The chain joins TRBV7-2 to TRBJ2-1; D is perhaps TRBD1 (5 bases). This CDR3 region has 15 residues. Germline V gene data show CDR1 as SGHTA and CDR2 as FQGNSA. V dropped 0 bases and J dropped 5 bases, with 11 bases sitting between them. In DNA form, the CDR3 reads TGTGCCAGCAGCTTAGCAGGACATCCGAACAATGAGCAGTTCTTC. Its protein is CASSLAGHPNNEQFF.

The V and J genes are TRBV27 and TRBJ1-5; tentative D call: TRBD1 (5 bases). Trimming stripped 6 bases from V and 4 bases from J, with 13 bases between. Germline CDR1 MNHEY, CDR2 SMNVEV (reference sequence). This CDR3 comprises 14 residues. The CDR3 is CASSPRGGNQPQHF. The CDR3, as DNA: TGTGCCAGCAGCCCCCGGGGGGGTAATCAGCCCCAGCATTTT.

The rearrangement joins TRBV6-2 or TRBV6-3 to TRBJ2-7; TRBD1 aligns across 7 bases. The CDR3 has 14 amino acids. Germline-derived CDR1 and CDR2 are MNHEY and SVGEGT. J was trimmed by 5 bases and V by 6 bases; bases with no gene match: 10. CDR3 sequence: CASRPLGGEDEQYF. The CDR3 DNA reads TGTGCCAGCAGACCTTTAGGGGGCGAGGACGAGCAGTACTTC.

The V gene is TRBV28, the J gene TRBJ2-7; TRBD2 is a possible D gene (5 bases). CDR1 is MDHEN, CDR2 SYDVKM, per germline. This CDR3 comprises 14 residues. V was shortened by 3 bases and J by 5 bases, with 14 bases between the two germline ends. The CDR3 loop is CASSLQARRDEQYF. CDR3 sequence (DNA): TGTGCCAGCAGTTTGCAGGCTAGGCGGGACGAGCAGTACTTC.

This rearrangement joins TRBV5-4 to TRBJ2-7, with TRBD1 as a possible D gene (7 bases). This CDR3 has 15 residues. Per the germline V gene, CDR1 is SGHNT and CDR2 is YYREEE (reference sequence). The V and J ends lost 0 bases and 4 bases respectively, with 14 bases between them. Here the CDR3 DNA reads TGTGCCAGCAGCTTGGCGGGGGCAGGGGGATACGAGCAGTACTTC. Amino acid sequence: CASSLAGAGGYEQYF.

The chain couples TRBV9 to TRBJ2-6; D remains ambiguous. Germline V gives CDR1 SGDLS, CDR2 YYNGEE. This CDR3 has 17 residues. Trimming shortened V by 1 base and J by 0 bases, and 11 bases separated the two germline ends. The CDR3 sequence: CASSVTQAISGANVLTF. CDR3 coding DNA: TGTGCCAGCAGCGTAACCCAGGCGATCTCTGGGGCCAACGTCCTGACTTTC.